This TCR beta chain was observed in a study of blood T cells in healthy people across ages. Study conclusions and caveats: It was the long-lived donors that had more naive CD4+ cells and higher diversity than aged donors. In older individuals, TCR beta diversity per million T cells was lower, falling roughly linearly with age. There was no known CMV status for donors, so expanded clonotype changes were possibly confounded.

The CDR3 runs to 13 residues. The junction had 7 bases not matched to a gene; V was cut back by 5 bases and J by 14 bases. Germline V CDR1 and CDR2: SGHTA, FQGNSA. This clonotype was detected a few times. Its antigen is unknown. At least 7 million PBMCs were isolated per sample. A second PCR, run for about 7 to 11 cycles, used a sample-barcoded 5' primer plus a J-beta primer mix. Each CDR3 protein is one row after TCRdb ran MiXCR on the 5' RACE reads. The data contain 650,000 to 950,000 distinct CDR3 sequences, under 45% of them seen just once; the ten biggest clones take up about a fifth. The clonotype originates from a man between 60 and 70 years old in good health. The J gene is TRBJ2-3, the V gene TRBV7-2; 13 bases align to TRBD2. Sequencing was carried out using blood. The CDR3 bases are TGTGCCAGCAGCCCCAGACTAGCGGGGGGTTGGTATTTT. Its translation is CASSPRLAGGWYF.